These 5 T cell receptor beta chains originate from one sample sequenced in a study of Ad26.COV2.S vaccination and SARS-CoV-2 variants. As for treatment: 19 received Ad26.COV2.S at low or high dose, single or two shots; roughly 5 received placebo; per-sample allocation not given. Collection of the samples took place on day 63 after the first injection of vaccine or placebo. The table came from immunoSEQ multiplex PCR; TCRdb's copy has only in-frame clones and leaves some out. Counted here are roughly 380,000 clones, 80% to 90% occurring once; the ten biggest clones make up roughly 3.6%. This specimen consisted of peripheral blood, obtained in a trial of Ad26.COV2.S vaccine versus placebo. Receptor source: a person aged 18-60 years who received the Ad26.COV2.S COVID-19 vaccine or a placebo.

CDR3 in amino acids: CASSVGPGEETQYF. The CDR3 nucleotides read TGTGCCAGCAGCGTAGGCCCAGGGGAAGAGACCCAGTACTTC. V is TRBV9 and J is TRBJ2-5, with TRBD1 as a possible D gene (6 bases). The CDR3 is made up of 14 amino acids. V was shortened by 0 bases and J by 3 bases, with 9 bases between the two germline ends. The germline V gene encodes CDR1 SGDLS and CDR2 YYNGEE.

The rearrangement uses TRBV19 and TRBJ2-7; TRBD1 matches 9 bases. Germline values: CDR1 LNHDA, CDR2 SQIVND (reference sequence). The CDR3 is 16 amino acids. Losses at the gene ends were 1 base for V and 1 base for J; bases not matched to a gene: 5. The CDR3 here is CASSIGGQGFSYEQYF. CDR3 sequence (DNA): TGTGCCAGTAGTATAGGGGGACAGGGATTTTCCTACGAGCAGTACTTC.

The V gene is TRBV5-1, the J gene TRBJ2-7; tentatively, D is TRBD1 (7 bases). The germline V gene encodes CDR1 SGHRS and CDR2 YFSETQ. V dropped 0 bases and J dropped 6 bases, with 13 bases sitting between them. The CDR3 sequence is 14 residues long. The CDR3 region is CASSLGQGGAEQYF. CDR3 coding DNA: TGCGCCAGCAGCTTGGGGCAGGGGGGAGCCGAGCAGTACTTC.

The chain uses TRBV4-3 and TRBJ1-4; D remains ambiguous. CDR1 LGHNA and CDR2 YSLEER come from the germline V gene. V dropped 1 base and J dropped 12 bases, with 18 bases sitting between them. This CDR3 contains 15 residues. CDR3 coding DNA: TGCGCCAGCAGCCAAGGGTGGACCGACCGTACGGAACTGTTTTTT. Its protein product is CASSQGWTDRTELFF.

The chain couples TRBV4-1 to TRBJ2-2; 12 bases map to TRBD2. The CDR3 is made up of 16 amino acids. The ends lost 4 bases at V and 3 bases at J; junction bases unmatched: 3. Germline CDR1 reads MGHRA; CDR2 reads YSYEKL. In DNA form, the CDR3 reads TGCGCCAGCAGCCTCCTAGCGGGGGGGGACACCGGGGAGCTGTTTTTT. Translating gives CASSLLAGGDTGELFF.